Listed below are T cell receptor beta chains from one sample, sequenced in a study of cytomegalovirus exposure and HLA in healthy donors. Repertoires were generated with immunoSEQ multiplex PCR, while TCRdb's copy carries only in-frame clones and drops some. The sample lists 65,000 to 100,000 clones, over 60% seen once, with 3% in the top ten. Sequencing was done on a sample of PBMCs. The receptors derive from a man aged 35 to 55 in good health and CMV-seronegative. Both conserved end residues are part of each CDR3. The D gene is left open where the match is weak. A clone size is listed for some rows: how often the clone was seen (once, few, many), or a class if it is expanded.

d_call,clone_size,cdr3_length,j_call,v_call,cdr3_nt,cdr3_aa
.,.,15,TRBJ2-1,TRBV27,TGTGCCAGCCAAAGGGTACTAGGGAGAAACAATGAGCAGTTCTTC,CASQRVLGRNNEQFF
.,.,13,TRBJ2-1,TRBV6-5,TGTGCCAGCAGCCCGGGACTGCTTAATGAGCAGTTCTTC,CASSPGLLNEQFF
.,.,15,TRBJ1-1,TRBV5-6,TGTGCCAGCAGCTCCGAGTGGAGGATGAACACTGAAGCTTTCTTT,CASSSEWRMNTEAFF
TRBD1,few,15,TRBJ2-7,TRBV28,TGTGCCAGCAGTTATTCGGGACAGAGCTCCTACGAGCAGTACTTC,CASSYSGQSSYEQYF
TRBD2,.,15,TRBJ2-1,TRBV13,TGTGCCAGCAGCTCCGGGACTAGCGGAACCAATGAGCAGTTCTTC,CASSSGTSGTNEQFF
.,.,13,TRBJ1-1,TRBV29-1,TGCAGCGTTGAGAAGGGAGGGGTCACTGAAGCTTTCTTT,CSVEKGGVTEAFF
TRBD1,once,14,TRBJ1-2,TRBV6-5,TGTGCCAGCAGTTTCGGACAGGGCTCTAATGGCTACACCTTC,CASSFGQGSNGYTF
.,.,15,TRBJ2-1,TRBV5-1,TGCGCCAGCAGCTACGACAGGAACCCCTACAATGAGCAGTTCTTC,CASSYDRNPYNEQFF
.,few,13,TRBJ1-1,TRBV25-1,TGTGCCAGCAGTGATTATGTAGACATGGAAGCTTTCTTT,CASSDYVDMEAFF
.,once,16,TRBJ2-1,TRBV4-3,TGCGCCAGCAGCCAAGAGGGGAGACAGGGGAGGGATGAGCAGTTCTTC,CASSQEGRQGRDEQFF
TRBD1,.,16,TRBJ1-4,TRBV10-2,TGCGCCAGCCAACAGGGGATAGGGCATACTAATGAAAAACTGTTTTTT,CASQQGIGHTNEKLFF
.,.,18,TRBJ1-5,TRBV30,TGTGCCTGGAGAGTTCGGACAGTGGGATTATTCAGCAATCAGCCCCAGCATTTT,CAWRVRTVGLFSNQPQHF
.,.,17,TRBJ1-4,TRBV5-1,TGCGCCAGCAGCTTGGGCTTACAGGTGGGGGGTCATGAAAAACTGTTTTTT,CASSLGLQVGGHEKLFF
TRBD2,few,17,TRBJ2-3,TRBV4-2,TGTGCCAGCAGCCAAGGAGAGGGACTAGCGGGGTCAGATACGCAGTATTTT,CASSQGEGLAGSDTQYF
.,.,16,TRBJ2-1,TRBV5-1,TGCGCCAGCAGCTTGCATAACCTGGGACTCAACAATGAGCAGTTCTTC,CASSLHNLGLNNEQFF
TRBD1,.,15,TRBJ1-6,TRBV4-1,TGCGCCAGCAGCCAACTAACAGGGGGGAACTCACCCCTCCACTTT,CASSQLTGGNSPLHF
TRBD2,few,15,TRBJ2-3,TRBV9,TGTGCCAGCAGCCCGAGACTAGCGTTGGAGGGTACGCAGTATTTT,CASSPRLALEGTQYF
TRBD2,.,16,TRBJ2-1,TRBV18,TGTGCCAGCTCACCACGTGCTAGCGGAGAGCGCAATGAGCAGTTCTTC,CASSPRASGERNEQFF
TRBD1,.,19,TRBJ1-2,TRBV23-1,TGCGCCAGCAGTCAGAGCACCGGGACAGGGGGACAATCCACCTATGGCTACACCTTC,CASSQSTGTGGQSTYGYTF
TRBD2,.,17,TRBJ2-3,TRBV11-3,TGTGCCAGCAGCTCGGGACTAGCGGGGGGGCCTCCAGATACGCAGTATTTT,CASSSGLAGGPPDTQYF
TRBD1,.,13,TRBJ2-1,TRBV28,TGTGCCAGCAGTTTAGCTGGACAGGATGAGCAGTTCTTC,CASSLAGQDEQFF
TRBD2,once,15,TRBJ2-5,TRBV5-4,TGTGCCAGCAGCTTGGTAGCGGGGGGCCAAGAGACCCAGTACTTC,CASSLVAGGQETQYF
TRBD1,.,14,TRBJ2-7,TRBV28,TGTGCCAGCAGCCTCCGACAGGGAAGGTACGAGCAGTACTTC,CASSLRQGRYEQYF
TRBD2,.,19,TRBJ2-2,TRBV7-9,TGTGCCCTTGCAATCGGACTAGCGGGGGGGGATTATAAGACCGGGGAGCTGTTTTTT,CALAIGLAGGDYKTGELFF
.,.,14,TRBJ1-5,TRBV7-2,TGTGCCAGCAGCTTAGGAACATTCGATCAGCCCCAGCATTTT,CASSLGTFDQPQHF
.,.,13,TRBJ2-5,TRBV11-3,TGTGCCAGCAGTAGACAGACAGGAAAGGGGCAGTACTTC,CASSRQTGKGQYF
.,.,16,TRBJ1-2,TRBV7-9,TGTGCCAGCTTGATTCTTGTATCAGGGGAAAACTATGGCTACACCTTC,CASLILVSGENYGYTF
TRBD2,few,17,TRBJ2-5,TRBV4-2,TGTGCCAGCAGCCAAGATTGGACTAGCGGGGGTCAAGAGACCCAGTACTTC,CASSQDWTSGGQETQYF
TRBD1,.,16,TRBJ2-5,TRBV7-6,TGTGCCAGCAGCTTAGGCTGGGACAGGGGGCCTGAGACCCAGTACTTC,CASSLGWDRGPETQYF
.,.,15,TRBJ2-3,TRBV11-2,TGTGCCAGCAGCCGGTCAGTGGAGAGGGCAGATACGCAGTATTTT,CASSRSVERADTQYF
TRBD1,.,18,TRBJ1-5,TRBV5-1,TGCGCCAGCAGCTCGGACAGGGGGAACCGAGGGAGCAATCAGCCCCAGCATTTT,CASSSDRGNRGSNQPQHF
.,.,12,TRBJ2-5,TRBV15,TGTGCCATCCGCCATAGGGGAGAGACCCAGTACTTC,CAIRHRGETQYF
TRBD2,.,12,TRBJ2-7,TRBV7-9,TGTTCCGCCTCCGGGGGGTCCTACGAGCAGTACTTC,CSASGGSYEQYF
TRBD2,.,18,TRBJ2-3,TRBV11-3,TGTGCCAGCAGCTTAGGTGCCACGGGACTAGACTGGCCAGATACGCAGTATTTT,CASSLGATGLDWPDTQYF
TRBD1,.,14,TRBJ1-6,TRBV6-4,TGTGCCAGCAGCGGGACAGGGGGCAGATCACCCCTCCACTTT,CASSGTGGRSPLHF
.,.,14,TRBJ1-2,TRBV4-3,TGCGCCAGCAGCCAATCGCCCAGTTACTATGGCTACACCTTC,CASSQSPSYYGYTF
.,.,10,TRBJ1-1,TRBV28,TGTGCCAGCAGTTCCAGAATAGCTTTCTTT,CASSSRIAFF
TRBD1,.,15,TRBJ1-1,TRBV13,TGTGCCAGCAGCTTAGGGCAGGGGGCGACCACTGAAGCTTTCTTT,CASSLGQGATTEAFF
TRBD1,.,20,TRBJ2-6,TRBV27,TGTGCCAGCACCTCCCTCCCCCGGGACAGGGGTACCTCTGGGGCCAACGTCCTGACTTTC,CASTSLPRDRGTSGANVLTF
.,.,17,TRBJ2-5,TRBV18,TGTGCCAGCTCACACCGAAGGGGGCGAAAGGAGGGAGAGACCCAGTACTTC,CASSHRRGRKEGETQYF
.,.,13,TRBJ1-2,TRBV29-1,TGCAGCGTTGAAGTCCGGGGGAGATATGGCTACACCTTC,CSVEVRGRYGYTF
.,.,14,TRBJ1-5,TRBV7-2,TGTGCCAGCAGCTTAGCAGGGGGGGATCAGCCCCAGCATTTT,CASSLAGGDQPQHF
TRBD1,.,15,TRBJ1-2,TRBV7-9,TGTGCCAGCAGCTCCCCGGACAGGGGTAGCTATGGCTACACCTTC,CASSSPDRGSYGYTF
.,few,13,TRBJ1-1,TRBV10-3,TGTGCCATCAGTGTTCGTTTCGGGAGTGAAGCTTTCTTT,CAISVRFGSEAFF
.,.,12,TRBJ1-2,TRBV30,TGTGCCTGGAGAGAGGTTAACTATGGCTACACCTTC,CAWREVNYGYTF
TRBD1,.,16,TRBJ1-6,TRBV5-6,TGTGCCAGCAGCTACCTACAGGGGGCCAATAATTCACCCCTCCACTTT,CASSYLQGANNSPLHF
.,.,16,TRBJ2-7,TRBV15,TGTGCCACCAGCAGGGGGGAGGGGGACGGACCCTACGAGCAGTACTTC,CATSRGEGDGPYEQYF
.,.,15,TRBJ1-2,TRBV6-1,TGTGCCAGCAGTGAAGCAGGGGCCGATAACTATGGCTACACCTTC,CASSEAGADNYGYTF
.,.,14,TRBJ2-7,TRBV7-9,TGTGCCAGCAGCTTAGACCTTAGAGACTACGAGCAGTACTTC,CASSLDLRDYEQYF